The 5 T cell receptor beta chains given below trace back to one sample, sequenced in a study of cytomegalovirus exposure and HLA in healthy donors. 60 Vbeta and 13 Jbeta primers were used in PCR. Produced via immunoSEQ multiplex PCR; TCRdb's table is partial and in-frame only. The sample has over 150,000 clones; about 68% are singletons. The specimen was PBMCs. Source of these receptors: a man younger than 30 in good health and CMV-seronegative.

This chain connects TRBV27 to TRBJ2-7; TRBD2 might be the D (5 bases). Trimming pared 2 bases from V and 4 bases from J, leaving 12 bases between. The length of the CDR3 is 14 residues. Germline CDR1 MNHEY, CDR2 SMNVEV (reference sequence). CDR3 in DNA: TGTGCCAGCAGTTTAACTTCCGGCGGGTACGAGCAGTACTTC. This translates into CASSLTSGGYEQYF.

The chain combines TRBV7-2 with TRBJ2-1, with 8 positions matching TRBD1. The CDR3 has 15 residues. The V and J ends lost 5 bases and 6 bases, in that order; junction bases with no gene match: 9. Germline values: CDR1 SGHTA, CDR2 FQGNSA. The CDR3 coding sequence is TGTGCCAGCAGCCTACAACCGGGGACAGGCAATGAGCAGTTCTTC. This sequence encodes CASSLQPGTGNEQFF.

The chain has TRBV4-3 and TRBJ2-7; 11 nucleotides align to TRBD1. The V gene end was trimmed by 5 bases and the J gene end by 4 bases; junction bases not matched to a gene: 7. Per germline, CDR1 LGHNA and CDR2 YSLEER. There are 15 residues in the CDR3. The CDR3 is CASSAAGTGGYEQYF. CDR3 DNA: TGCGCCAGCAGCGCAGCCGGGACAGGGGGGTACGAGCAGTACTTC.

This chain connects TRBV19 to TRBJ2-7; unclear D gene. Between the trimmed V and J ends, which lost 1 base and 7 bases, there was a span of 8 bases. This CDR3 has 12 residues. The germline gives CDR1 LNHDA, CDR2 SQIVND (reference sequence). The DNA of the CDR3 is TGTGCCAGTAGTATAGCCGGTCTGGAGCAGTACTTC. It specifies CASSIAGLEQYF.

The rearrangement joins TRBV7-6 to TRBJ2-2; 7 nucleotides agree with TRBD1. Trimming cost V 1 base and J 0 bases; bases outside gene matches: 8. From germline, CDR1 is SGHVS and CDR2 FNYEAQ. The CDR3 has 18 amino acids. The CDR3 DNA reads TGTGCCAGCAGCTTAGTGCTGGGACAGACATCGAACACCGGGGAGCTGTTTTTT. Translating it yields CASSLVLGQTSNTGELFF.